Each of the 31 T cell receptor beta chains below was sequenced from the same sample in a study of cytomegalovirus exposure and HLA in healthy donors (dated 2017 in TCRdb). Library generation was performed with the immunoSEQ multiplex PCR assay. TCRdb retrieved this table from immuneACCESS and kept in-frame rearrangements only. Not all clones are present; in checked studies, unresolved V genes account for under half, and no reason is known for the remainder. The sample includes about 140,000 clones, with 86% observed a single time. Of the sample, approximately 3% is held by the ten largest clones. Material: PBMCs. Every receptor here comes from a man between 18 and 35 years old in good health and CMV-seronegative.

Points on this clone: The identical CDR3 is also encoded by other nucleotide sequences in the sample. The rearrangement uses TRBV5-1 and TRBJ2-5; TRBD1 is a possible D gene (5 bases). V was pared by 3 bases and J by 4 bases, with 7 bases between. This CDR3 spans 12 amino acids. Germline CDR1 is SGHRS and CDR2 is YFSETQ. This CDR3 reads CASSSQGETQYF. The CDR3 region has the DNA TGCGCCAGCAGCTCTCAGGGAGAGACCCAGTACTTC.

Written as DNA, the CDR3 is TGTGCCAGCCGGGGGGGGCCCCCCCGGAATCGGGGGTACTTC. Residues: CASRGGPPRNRGYF. The V and J genes are TRBV27 and TRBJ2-7; 8 bases align to TRBD2. Germline CDR1 is MNHEY and CDR2 is SMNVEV (reference sequence). The CDR3 loop spans 14 amino acids. V shed 8 bases and J 12 bases; nucleotides not matched to a gene: 18.

CDR3: CASIKTGVAYEQYF. The CDR3 bases are TGTGCCAGCATAAAAACAGGGGTCGCCTACGAGCAGTACTTC. The chain links TRBV28 to TRBJ2-7, with TRBD1 matching 7 bases. The CDR3 totals 14 residues. V was pared by 7 bases and J by 2 bases, with 8 bases of the junction left unmatched. CDR1 and CDR2 from the germline V gene are MDHEN and SYDVKM.

The rearrangement uses TRBV19 and TRBJ1-2; 7 bases line up with TRBD1. The CDR3 is 16 residues long. The germline V gene encodes CDR1 LNHDA and CDR2 SQIVND (reference sequence). V trimming: 6 bases; J trimming: 0 bases; junction bases outside the gene matches: 10. The CDR3 sequence is CASSYGGQTPNYGYTF. CDR3 DNA sequence: TGTGCCAGTAGCTATGGGGGACAGACCCCTAACTATGGCTACACCTTC.

The chain is built from TRBV19 and TRBJ2-7; the match to TRBD1 covers 9 bases. V was pared by 8 bases and J by 2 bases, with 7 bases of the junction left unmatched. CDR3 length: 14 amino acids. Germline loops: CDR1 LNHDA, CDR2 SQIVND (reference sequence). The CDR3 is CASEPGQGTYEQYF. The DNA for the CDR3 is TGTGCCAGTGAACCGGGACAGGGTACCTACGAGCAGTACTTC. Looking up the rest from reference TRBV19 and TRBJ2-7 gives the full variable domain: DGGITQSPKYLFRKEGQNVTLSCEQNLNHDAMYWYRQDPGQGLRLIYYSQIVNDFQKGDIAEGYSVSREKKESFPLTVTSAQKNPTAFYLCASEPGQGTYEQYFGPGTRLTVT.

The chain combines TRBV11-3 with TRBJ1-1; TRBD1 is a possible D gene (5 bases). The germline V gene has CDR1 SGHNT and CDR2 YENEEA. The CDR3 extends over 13 amino acids. V lost 5 bases and J lost 1, with 8 bases in between. CDR3 coding DNA: TGTGCCAGCAGCGAAAGGGGGAACACTGAAGCTTTCTTT. It encodes CASSERGNTEAFF.

CDR3 sequence reads: CASSSQGYNEQFF. CDR3 DNA: TGTGCCAGCAGCTCACAGGGTTACAATGAGCAGTTCTTC. The chain links TRBV5-8 to TRBJ2-1, with a weak D call TRBD1 (6 bases). The CDR3 totals 13 residues. Between the trimmed V and J ends, which lost 3 bases and 4 bases, there was a span of 8 bases. Germline V gives CDR1 SGHTS, CDR2 YDEGEE.

This chain connects TRBV2 to TRBJ2-7, with D perhaps matching TRBD1 (6 bases). CDR1 is SNHLY and CDR2 is FYNNEI in the germline V gene. This CDR3 spans 15 amino acids. Trimming shortened V by 8 bases and J by 6 bases, and 23 bases separated the two germline ends. This chain's CDR3 is CASSLGQLIASEQYF. The CDR3 bases are TGTGCCAGCTCTCTCGGACAGTTAATTGCATCCGAGCAGTACTTC.

V and J are TRBV27 and TRBJ2-7; the D gene is possibly TRBD1 (5 bases). Germline V gene data show CDR1 as MNHEY and CDR2 as SMNVEV (reference sequence). V lost 3 bases, J lost 3 bases, and 6 bases lay in between. The CDR3 is made up of 12 amino acids. DNA for the CDR3: TGTGCCAGCAGTTTGCAGGGCTACGAGCAGTACTTC. Amino acid sequence: CASSLQGYEQYF.

This clone has only a few counts. The chain carries TRBV10-3 and TRBJ1-5; TRBD1 agrees at 8 bases. V shed 3 bases, J shed 6 bases, and the junction held 10 bases outside the gene matches. CDR3 length: 16 amino acids. CDR1 and CDR2 (germline): ENHRY, SYGVKD. Written as DNA, the CDR3 is TGTGCCATCAGTGACCTAGGACAGGGACCCGGTCAGCCCCAGCATTTT. Amino acid sequence: CAISDLGQGPGQPQHF.

The rearrangement links TRBV6-1 to TRBJ1-5, with 7 bases lining up with TRBD1. Per the germline V gene, CDR1 is MNHNS and CDR2 is SASEGT. Trimming at V came to 6 bases and at J to 9 bases, leaving 14 bases not matched to a gene. This CDR3 contains 15 residues. CDR3 nucleotides: TGTGCCAGCAGGCCCCGGGACAGTCCAACTTGGCCCCAGCATTTT. This gives the protein CASRPRDSPTWPQHF.

This chain links TRBV13 with TRBJ2-1; D may be TRBD2 (5 bases). The V and J ends lost 5 bases and 0 bases respectively, with 17 bases between them. The CDR3 spans 17 residues. Germline-derived CDR1 and CDR2 are PRHDT and FYEKMQ (reference sequence). The CDR3 here is CASSPRGSSSSYNEQFF. The CDR3 coding sequence is TGTGCCAGCAGCCCCCGGGGTTCCTCAAGCTCCTACAATGAGCAGTTCTTC.

This chain joins TRBV21-1 and TRBJ2-5; TRBD1, the D gene given by the table, was not confirmed from the DNA. TRBV21-1 is marked as a pseudogene. This CDR3 has 15 amino acids. DNA of the CDR3: TGTGCCAGCAGCGCCCGGGACAGGGGGTTAGAGACCCAGTACTTC. This sequence encodes CASSARDRGLETQYF.

The chain has TRBV4-1 and TRBJ2-3; D is perhaps TRBD1 (6 bases). Germline V gives CDR1 MGHRA, CDR2 YSYEKL. The CDR3 is made up of 16 amino acids. Trimming shortened V by 3 bases and J by 1 base, and 14 bases separated the two germline ends. CDR3 in amino acids: CASSQGASARTDTQYF. CDR3 coding DNA: TGCGCCAGCAGCCAGGGGGCCTCCGCCCGCACAGATACGCAGTATTTT.

This clone appeared a single time. This chain connects TRBV11-2 to TRBJ2-3; TRBD2 agrees at 11 bases. Losses at the gene ends were 5 bases for V and 4 bases for J; bases not matched to a gene: 8. Per germline, CDR1 SGHAT and CDR2 FQNNGV. The CDR3 is 16 residues long. The CDR3 reads CASSPTSGSSPDTQYF. The CDR3 DNA sequence: TGTGCCAGCAGCCCCACTAGCGGGAGTTCCCCAGATACGCAGTATTTT.

CDR3 DNA sequence: TGTGCCAGCTCGCTTGGACAGTTCTCCTACGAGCAGTACTTC. Translated: CASSLGQFSYEQYF. The chain joins TRBV2 to TRBJ2-7; a possible D gene is TRBD1 (6 bases). The CDR3 covers 14 residues. V was trimmed by 8 bases and J by 0 bases, leaving 14 bases between them. The V gene's germline CDR1 is SNHLY and CDR2 FYNNEI.

This clone was recorded a few times. This rearrangement joins TRBV7-9 to TRBJ1-5; the D is unclear. The germline V and J ends were trimmed by 5 bases and 5 bases, with 10 bases remaining between them. The CDR3 loop spans 13 amino acids. The germline gives CDR1 SEHNR, CDR2 FQNEAQ (reference sequence). CDR3 sequence (DNA): TGTGCCAGCAGCCATTGGGAGGATCAGCCCCAGCATTTT. It yields the protein CASSHWEDQPQHF.

The chain links TRBV27 to TRBJ2-1; D might be TRBD2 (7 bases). The CDR3 spans 15 residues. The germline V and J ends were trimmed by 2 bases and 2 bases, with 10 bases remaining between them. Germline values: CDR1 MNHEY, CDR2 SMNVEV (reference sequence). CDR3 nucleotide sequence: TGTGCCAGCAGTTTAGGGGGGGCGGCCTACAATGAGCAGTTCTTC. It codes for CASSLGGAAYNEQFF.

The gene calls are TRBV6-1 and TRBJ2-1, with 7 bases that match TRBD1. The CDR3 extends over 13 amino acids. Trimming cost V 3 bases and J 8 bases; bases outside gene matches: 4. Germline loops: CDR1 MNHNS, CDR2 SASEGT. CDR3 bases: TGTGCCAGCAGTGAGCAGGGGGTCCATGAGCAGTTCTTC. Encoded protein: CASSEQGVHEQFF.

This chain links TRBV5-6 with TRBJ2-3; the D gene is possibly TRBD1 (5 bases). Germline assignment: CDR1 SGHDT and CDR2 YYEEEE. With 7 bases removed from V and 4 bases from J, the gap between germline ends came to 10 bases. This CDR3 region has 12 residues. The CDR3 nucleotides are TGTGCCAGCGGGTTAGGGGCAGATACGCAGTATTTT. Its translation is CASGLGADTQYF.

This chain joins TRBV19 and TRBJ2-7; 7 positions agree with TRBD1. The germline CDR1 and CDR2 sequences are LNHDA and SQIVND (reference sequence). CDR3 length: 14 amino acids. V lost 6 bases to trimming and J lost 0 bases; unmatched junction nucleotides: 5. The CDR3 DNA sequence: TGTGCCAGTAGCCCGACAGGGAGCTCCTACGAGCAGTACTTC. It translates to CASSPTGSSYEQYF.

The chain couples TRBV7-2 to TRBJ1-1; D unresolved. V shed 2 bases and J shed 3 bases, with 10 bases lying between them. Germline V gene lookup returns CDR1 SGHTA and CDR2 FQGNSA. CDR3 length: 14 residues. CDR3 nucleotide sequence: TGTGCCAGCAGCTTACAGGCTTCTTACACTGAAGCTTTCTTT. Translation: CASSLQASYTEAFF.

The chain links TRBV2 to TRBJ2-3, with D possibly matching TRBD2 (6 bases). CDR1 is SNHLY, CDR2 FYNNEI, per germline. CDR3 length equals 14 residues. Trimming took off 4 bases at V and 2 bases at J, with 10 bases between the two ends. The CDR3 reads CASSAGLLTDTQYF. CDR3 sequence (DNA): TGTGCCAGCAGTGCGGGACTTCTCACAGATACGCAGTATTTT. Variable domain in full (rest from reference TRBV2 and TRBJ2-3): EPEVTQTPSHQVTQMGQEVILRCVPISNHLYFYWYRQILGQKVEFLVSFYNNEISEKSEIFDDQFSVERPDGSNFTLKIRSTKLEDSAMYFCASSAGLLTDTQYFGPGTRLTVL.

The CDR3 sequence is CASSPAQGGYEQYF. CDR3 bases: TGTGCCAGCAGCCCGGCCCAGGGAGGCTACGAGCAGTACTTC. The V call is TRBV6-7, the J call TRBJ2-7; the D gene is possibly TRBD2 (6 bases). TRBV6-7 is an open reading frame, and its role is uncertain. V gave up 6 bases and J gave up 3 bases, with 15 bases separating them. The CDR3 is 14 residues long.

The chain has TRBV7-9 and TRBJ2-7; possibly TRBD1 for D (5 bases). Germline V CDR1 and CDR2: SEHNR, FQNEAQ (reference sequence). The CDR3 is 14 amino acids. V dropped 1 base and J dropped 3 bases, with 10 bases sitting between them. For the CDR3, the DNA is TGTGCCAGCAGCTTAGACAGGACGTTCTACGAGCAGTACTTC. Protein product: CASSLDRTFYEQYF.

The genes are TRBV6-5 and TRBJ1-3; a possible D gene is TRBD1 (5 bases). CDR1 and CDR2 (germline): MNHEY, SVGAGI. Trimming removed 7 bases from V and 2 bases from J, with 15 bases in between. The CDR3 runs 15 residues. The CDR3 here is CASKTGGATGNTIYF. The CDR3 DNA reads TGTGCCAGCAAAACGGGAGGGGCCACTGGAAACACCATATATTTT.

This clone was seen more than once but under ten times. The gene calls are TRBV11-3 and TRBJ1-1, with D unclear. The CDR3 covers 13 residues. In germline, CDR1 is SGHNT, CDR2 YENEEA. Trimming pared 5 bases from V and 5 bases from J, leaving 12 bases between. The CDR3 is CASSPTGWTEAFF. The CDR3 nucleotides read TGTGCCAGCAGCCCTACCGGGTGGACTGAAGCTTTCTTT. Full variable domain (remainder filled in from reference TRBV11-3 and TRBJ1-1): EAGVVQSPRYKIIEKKQPVAFWCNPISGHNTLYWYLQNLGQGPELLIRYENEEAVDDSQLPKDRFSAERLKGVDSTLKIQPAELGDSAVYLCASSPTGWTEAFFGQGTRLTVV.

The CDR3 here is CASSLRGAKSPLHF. The CDR3, as DNA: TGTGCCAGCAGCTTACGGGGGGCAAAATCACCCCTCCACTTT. The chain uses TRBV7-9 and TRBJ1-6; maybe TRBD1 (6 bases). The CDR3 sequence is 14 residues long. V was pared by 2 bases and J by 10 bases, with 12 bases between. The germline V gene encodes CDR1 SEHNR and CDR2 FQNEAQ (reference sequence).

The CDR3 DNA sequence: TGTGCCAGCACCGAAAACGGGGGAATGAACACTGAAGCTTTCTTT. Translating gives CASTENGGMNTEAFF. The chain joins TRBV9 to TRBJ1-1; tentatively, D is TRBD1 (5 bases). The CDR3 loop spans 15 amino acids. V dropped 6 bases and J dropped 0 bases, with 15 bases sitting between them. Looked up from germline, CDR1 is SGDLS and CDR2 is YYNGEE.

This chain uses TRBV2 with TRBJ1-3, with D uncertain. The CDR3 is 16 residues long. CDR1 SNHLY and CDR2 FYNNEI come from the germline V gene. Trimming stripped 0 bases from V and 1 base from J, with 10 bases between. CDR3 sequence reads: CASSEARAGSGNTIYF. The DNA of the CDR3 is TGTGCCAGCAGTGAAGCGAGGGCTGGATCTGGAAACACCATATATTTT.

The J gene is TRBJ2-1, the V gene TRBV5-1; the D gene is possibly TRBD2 (6 bases). CDR3 length equals 14 residues. Trimming removed 5 bases from V and 1 base from J, with 10 bases in between. The germline V gene has CDR1 SGHRS and CDR2 YFSETQ. The CDR3: CASSRGLSYNEQFF. CDR3 DNA: TGCGCCAGCAGTCGGGGGTTATCCTACAATGAGCAGTTCTTC.